This T cell receptor beta chain was retrieved from a study of T-cell reconstitution after alpha-beta-depleted transplantation in children. Study results and caveats: Reportedly, only several hundred clones from non-depleted graft cells drove alpha-beta T-cell counts at about two months. Where some patients showed high TCRbeta diversity at day 60, it came from recipient T cells and thymic progenitors that had survived. After one year, T-cell counts and TCRbeta diversity mostly came from new T cells.

Ten or more counts support this clonotype. Its antigen is undetermined. The CDR3 is made up of 14 amino acids. V was clipped by 8 bases and J by 6 bases; unmatched bases: 5. CDR1 and CDR2 from the germline V gene are WSHSY and SAAADI. This sample's TCRbeta library carried unique molecular identifier barcodes. TCRdb reprocessed the PCR reads via MiXCR and lists one record per CDR3 protein. Among about 300,000 distinct CDR3 sequences listed, 7.5% to 9% were seen once. The chain links TRBV10-2 to TRBJ1-6; TRBD1 aligns across 9 bases. The TCR was taken from a female patient aged 2-9 years who had a stem cell transplant for Fanconi anemia, so the T cells may come from the graft donor. The sample consisted of peripheral blood, taken 360 days after TCRalphabeta/CD19-depleted stem cell transplant. The CDR3 DNA reads TGCGCCAGCTCGGGACAGGGACTTAATTCACCCCTCCACTTT. This gives the protein CASSGQGLNSPLHF.